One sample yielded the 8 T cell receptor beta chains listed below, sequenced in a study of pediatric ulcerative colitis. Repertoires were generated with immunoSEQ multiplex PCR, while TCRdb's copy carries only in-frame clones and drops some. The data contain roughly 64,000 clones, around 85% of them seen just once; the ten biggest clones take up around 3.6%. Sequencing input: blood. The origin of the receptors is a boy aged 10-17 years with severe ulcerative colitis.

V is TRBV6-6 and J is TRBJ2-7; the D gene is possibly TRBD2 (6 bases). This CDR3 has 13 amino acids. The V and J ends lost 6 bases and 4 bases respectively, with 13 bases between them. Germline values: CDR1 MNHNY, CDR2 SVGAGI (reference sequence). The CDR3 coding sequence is TGTGCCAGCAGCCATCTAGCGAAATACGAGCAGTACTTC. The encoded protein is CASSHLAKYEQYF.

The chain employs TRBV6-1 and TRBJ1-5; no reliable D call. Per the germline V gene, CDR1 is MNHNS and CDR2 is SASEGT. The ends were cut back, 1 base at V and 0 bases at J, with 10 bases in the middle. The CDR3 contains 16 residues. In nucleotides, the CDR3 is TGTGCCAGCAGTGAAGGGGAGGGTTATAGCAATCAGCCCCAGCATTTT. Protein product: CASSEGEGYSNQPQHF.

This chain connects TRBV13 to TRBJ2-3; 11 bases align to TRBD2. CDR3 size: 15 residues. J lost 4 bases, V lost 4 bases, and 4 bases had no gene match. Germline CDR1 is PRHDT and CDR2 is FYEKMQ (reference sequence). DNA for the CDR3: TGTGCCAGCAGCTATAGCGGGAGGGGGGCAGATACGCAGTATTTT. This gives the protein CASSYSGRGADTQYF.

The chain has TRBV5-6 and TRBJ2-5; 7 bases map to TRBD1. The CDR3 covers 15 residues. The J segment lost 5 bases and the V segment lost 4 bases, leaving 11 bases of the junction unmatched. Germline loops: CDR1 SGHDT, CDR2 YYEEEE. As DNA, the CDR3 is TGTGCCAGCAGCGAGCAGGGGGTTGGTCAGGAGACCCAGTACTTC. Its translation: CASSEQGVGQETQYF.

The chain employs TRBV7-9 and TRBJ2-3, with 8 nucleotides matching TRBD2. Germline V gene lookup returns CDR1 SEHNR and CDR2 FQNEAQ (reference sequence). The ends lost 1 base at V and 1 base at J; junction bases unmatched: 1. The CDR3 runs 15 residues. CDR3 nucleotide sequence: TGTGCCAGCAGCTTAGGTAGCGGGGGCACAGATACGCAGTATTTT. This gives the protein CASSLGSGGTDTQYF.

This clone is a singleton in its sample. CDR3 nucleotide sequence: TGTGCCAGTAGTTCGGGGGGGATCTTCTACGAGCAGTACTTC. Encoded protein: CASSSGGIFYEQYF. The chain carries TRBV19 and TRBJ2-7; 8 positions match TRBD2. J gave up 3 bases and V 5 bases, and 6 bases lay outside the gene matches. The germline CDR1 and CDR2 sequences are LNHDA and SQIVND (reference sequence). This CDR3 is built from 14 residues.

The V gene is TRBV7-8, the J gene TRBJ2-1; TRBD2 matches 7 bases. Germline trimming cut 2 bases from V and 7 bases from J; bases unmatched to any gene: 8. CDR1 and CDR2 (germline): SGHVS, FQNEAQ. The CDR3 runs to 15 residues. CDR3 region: CASSLSAGSSNEQFF. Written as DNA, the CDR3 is TGTGCCAGCAGCTTATCAGCGGGAAGTAGTAATGAGCAGTTCTTC.

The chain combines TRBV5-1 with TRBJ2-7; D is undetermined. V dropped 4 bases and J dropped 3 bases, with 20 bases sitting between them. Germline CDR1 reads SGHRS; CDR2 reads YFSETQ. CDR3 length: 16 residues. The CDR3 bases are TGCGCCAGCAGCCTCCCCAGCCCGTCGGAGTACTACGAGCAGTACTTC. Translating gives CASSLPSPSEYYEQYF.